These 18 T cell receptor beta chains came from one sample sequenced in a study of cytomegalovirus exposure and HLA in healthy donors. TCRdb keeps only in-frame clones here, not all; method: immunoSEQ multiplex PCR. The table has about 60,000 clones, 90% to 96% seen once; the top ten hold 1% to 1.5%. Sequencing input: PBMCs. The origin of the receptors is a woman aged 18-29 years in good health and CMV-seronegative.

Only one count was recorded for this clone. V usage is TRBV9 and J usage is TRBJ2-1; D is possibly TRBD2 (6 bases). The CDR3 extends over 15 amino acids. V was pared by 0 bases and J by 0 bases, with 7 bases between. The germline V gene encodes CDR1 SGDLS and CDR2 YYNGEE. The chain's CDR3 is CASSVVGGSYNEQFF. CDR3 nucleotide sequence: TGTGCCAGCAGCGTAGTCGGGGGCTCCTACAATGAGCAGTTCTTC.

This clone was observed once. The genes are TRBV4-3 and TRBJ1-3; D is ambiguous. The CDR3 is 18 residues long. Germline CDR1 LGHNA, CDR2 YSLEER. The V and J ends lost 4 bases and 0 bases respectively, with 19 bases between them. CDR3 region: CASSRRSGDGISGNTIYF. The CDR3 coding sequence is TGCGCCAGCAGCCGAAGATCGGGTGATGGCATCTCTGGAAACACCATATATTTT.

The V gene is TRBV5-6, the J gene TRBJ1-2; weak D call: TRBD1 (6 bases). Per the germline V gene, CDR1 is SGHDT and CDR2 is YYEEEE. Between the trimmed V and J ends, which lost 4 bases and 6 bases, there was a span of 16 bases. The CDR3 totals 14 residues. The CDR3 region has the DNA TGTGCCAGCAGCCCCCTTGTACAGGGCCATGGCTACACCTTC. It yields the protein CASSPLVQGHGYTF.

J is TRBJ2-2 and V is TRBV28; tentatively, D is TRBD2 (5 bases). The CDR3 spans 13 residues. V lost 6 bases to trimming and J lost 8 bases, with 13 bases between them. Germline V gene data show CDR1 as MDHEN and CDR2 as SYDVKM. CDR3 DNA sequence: TGTGCCAGCAGCGGGGTGATTACGGGGGAGCTGTTTTTT. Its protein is CASSGVITGELFF.

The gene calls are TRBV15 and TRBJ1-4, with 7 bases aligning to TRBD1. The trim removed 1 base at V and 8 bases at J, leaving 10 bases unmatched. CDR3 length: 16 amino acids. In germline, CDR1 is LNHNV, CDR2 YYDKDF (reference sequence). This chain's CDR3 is CATSRGSTGRSEKLFF. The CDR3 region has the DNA TGTGCCACCAGCAGAGGGTCGACAGGGAGGAGCGAAAAACTGTTTTTT.

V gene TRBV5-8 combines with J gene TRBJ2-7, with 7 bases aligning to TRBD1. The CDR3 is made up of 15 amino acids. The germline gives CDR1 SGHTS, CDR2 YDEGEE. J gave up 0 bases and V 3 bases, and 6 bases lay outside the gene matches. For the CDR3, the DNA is TGTGCCAGCAGCTGGGGACAGCCGAACTCCTACGAGCAGTACTTC. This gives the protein CASSWGQPNSYEQYF.

The CDR3 nucleotides read TGTGCCAGCTCACCAGCGATGGGTCCGGGGACTGGGGACTATGGCTACACCTTC. Its protein product is CASSPAMGPGTGDYGYTF. The chain employs TRBV18 and TRBJ1-2; perhaps TRBD1 as D (5 bases). The CDR3 loop spans 18 amino acids. V lost 2 bases and J lost 3, with 22 bases in between. Germline CDR1 and CDR2: KGHSH and LQKENI.

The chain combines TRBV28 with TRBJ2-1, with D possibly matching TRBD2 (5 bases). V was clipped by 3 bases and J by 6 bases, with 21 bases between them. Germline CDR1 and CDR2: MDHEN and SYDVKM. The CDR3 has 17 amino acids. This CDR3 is CASSLGSGGRTFNEQFF. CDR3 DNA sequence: TGTGCCAGCAGTTTGGGTTCGGGCGGGCGGACTTTCAATGAGCAGTTCTTC.

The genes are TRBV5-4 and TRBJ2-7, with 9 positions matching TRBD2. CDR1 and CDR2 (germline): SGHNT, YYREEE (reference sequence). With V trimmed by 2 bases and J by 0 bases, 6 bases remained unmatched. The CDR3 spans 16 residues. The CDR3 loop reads CASSFHAGGSSYEQYF. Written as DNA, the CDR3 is TGTGCCAGCAGCTTCCATGCGGGAGGGAGCTCCTACGAGCAGTACTTC. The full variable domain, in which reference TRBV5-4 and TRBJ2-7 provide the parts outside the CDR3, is ETGVTQSPTHLIKTRGQQVTLRCSSQSGHNTVSWYQQALGQGPQFIFQYYREEENGRGNFPPRFSGLQFPNYSSELNVNALELDDSALYLCASSFHAGGSSYEQYFGPGTRLTVT.

CDR3 nucleotides: TGTGCCAGCAGCTTGGGCAGACACCCCAATCAGCCCCAGCATTTT. Protein product: CASSLGRHPNQPQHF. The rearrangement uses TRBV5-6 and TRBJ1-5; D is uncertain. Trimming pared 0 bases from V and 3 bases from J, leaving 10 bases between. CDR3 length: 15 residues. Germline V gene data show CDR1 as SGHDT and CDR2 as YYEEEE.

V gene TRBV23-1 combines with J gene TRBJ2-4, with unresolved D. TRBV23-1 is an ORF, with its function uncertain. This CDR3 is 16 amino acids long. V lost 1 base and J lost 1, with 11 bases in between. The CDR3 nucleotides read TGCGCCAGCAGTCAATGGAGATGGAAGGCCAAAAACATTCAGTACTTC. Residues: CASSQWRWKAKNIQYF.

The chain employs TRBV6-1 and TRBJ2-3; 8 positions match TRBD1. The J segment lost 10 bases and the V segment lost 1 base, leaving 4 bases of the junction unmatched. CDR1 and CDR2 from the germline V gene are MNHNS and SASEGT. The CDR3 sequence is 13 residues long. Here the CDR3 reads CASSEGTGWAQYF. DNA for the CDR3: TGTGCCAGCAGTGAAGGGACAGGGTGGGCGCAGTATTTT.

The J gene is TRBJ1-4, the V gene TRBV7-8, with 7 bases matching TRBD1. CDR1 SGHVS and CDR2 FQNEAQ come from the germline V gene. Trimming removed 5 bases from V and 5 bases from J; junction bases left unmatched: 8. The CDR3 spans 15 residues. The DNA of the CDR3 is TGTGCCAGCAGCCCCAGGGACAGACCCAATGAAAAACTGTTTTTT. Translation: CASSPRDRPNEKLFF.

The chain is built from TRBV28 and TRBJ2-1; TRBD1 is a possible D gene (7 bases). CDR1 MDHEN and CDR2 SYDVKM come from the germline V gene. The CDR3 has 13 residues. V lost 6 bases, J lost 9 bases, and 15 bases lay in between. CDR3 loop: CASSPRQGGEQFF. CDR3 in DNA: TGTGCCAGCAGCCCTCGACAGGGAGGTGAGCAGTTCTTC.

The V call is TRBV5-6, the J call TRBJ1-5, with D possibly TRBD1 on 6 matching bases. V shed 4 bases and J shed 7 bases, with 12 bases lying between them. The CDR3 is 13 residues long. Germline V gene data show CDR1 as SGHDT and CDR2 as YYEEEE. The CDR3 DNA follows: TGTGCCAGCAGCGATCAAAGGGGGCAGCCCCAGCATTTT. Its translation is CASSDQRGQPQHF.

CDR3 residues: CASSITIVGGELFF. DNA of the CDR3: TGTGCCAGTAGTATCACTATTGTGGGCGGGGAGCTGTTTTTT. The chain carries TRBV19 and TRBJ2-2, with D uncertain. Germline CDR1 reads LNHDA; CDR2 reads SQIVND (reference sequence). V was trimmed by 3 bases and J by 7 bases, leaving 12 bases between them. The CDR3 contains 14 residues.

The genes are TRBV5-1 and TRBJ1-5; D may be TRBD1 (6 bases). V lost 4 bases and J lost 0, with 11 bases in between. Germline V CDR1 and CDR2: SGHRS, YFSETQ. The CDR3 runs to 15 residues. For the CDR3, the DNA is TGCGCCAGCAGCCCGGACAGTATTAGCAATCAGCCCCAGCATTTT. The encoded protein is CASSPDSISNQPQHF.

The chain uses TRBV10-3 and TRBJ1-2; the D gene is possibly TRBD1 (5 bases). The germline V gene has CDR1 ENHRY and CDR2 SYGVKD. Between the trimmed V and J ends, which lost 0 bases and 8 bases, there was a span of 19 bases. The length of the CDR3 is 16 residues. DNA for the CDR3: TGTGCCATCAGTGAGTCTGGCCAGGGCGGCACACAGGGCTACACCTTC. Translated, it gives CAISESGQGGTQGYTF.